This T cell receptor beta chain was found in a study of cytomegalovirus exposure and HLA in healthy donors. Germline CDR1 SGHNT, CDR2 YYREEE (reference sequence). The CDR3 sequence is 14 residues long. The V gene end was trimmed by 4 bases and the J gene end by 8 bases; junction bases not matched to a gene: 7. Libraries were prepared by immunoSEQ multiplex PCR; TCRdb keeps only in-frame clonotypes and omits some of them. Here the sample spans 280,000 or so clones, approximately 88% being singletons. The sequencing sample was made of PBMCs. This chain joins TRBV5-4 and TRBJ2-2, with 8 bases that match TRBD2. The clonotype originates from a woman aged 18-35 years in good health and CMV-seronegative. For the CDR3, the DNA is TGTGCCAGCAGCACCCAAGCGGGAGCAGGGGAGCTGTTTTTT. As protein: CASSTQAGAGELFF. The whole variable domain, remainder taken from reference TRBV5-4 and TRBJ2-2, is ETGVTQSPTHLIKTRGQQVTLRCSSQSGHNTVSWYQQALGQGPQFIFQYYREEENGRGNFPPRFSGLQFPNYSSELNVNALELDDSALYLCASSTQAGAGELFFGEGSRLTVL.